This T cell receptor beta chain comes out of a study of tumor and adjacent non-tumor tissue in lung cancer. This CDR3 is 11 amino acids long. The germline V gene has CDR1 SQVTM and CDR2 ANQGSEA. The library came from three nested PCR rounds adapted from ARM-PCR protocols. TCRdb recomputed calls from the multiplex PCR reads with MiXCR, one row per CDR3 protein. The profile shows 200,000 to 250,000 distinct CDR3 sequences, 70% to 75% of them singletons. Concerning this clonotype: An end of the junction differs from the germline gene, which may be a read error.

The template was RNA from unsorted bulk tissue. The source is a man aged 55 to 70 with non-small cell lung cancer. The sequenced material came from lung tumor tissue. This chain connects TRBV29-1 to TRBJ2-2; no definite D call. In nucleotides, the CDR3 is TGCAGCGTCCGAAACACCTGGGAGCTGTTTTTT. It codes for CSVRNTWELFF.